This T cell receptor beta chain was recorded in a study of blood T cell repertoires in COVID-19. Looking at the study overall: Some COVID-19 samples were acute and others convalescent; all came from the United States, Italy and Spain.

This clone was seen once. How the authors handled the data: Reference gene primers were amplified, and this amplification served to estimate nucleated cell counts. The method was immunoSEQ multiplex PCR; TCRdb's version includes in-frame clones alone and lacks a portion of them. For V, J and clone size, that table is used; D and trimming come from the DNA. Of 150,000 to 200,000 clones listed, around 88% are singletons. The V gene lost 2 bases and the J gene lost 0 bases, with 20 bases spanning the gap. This CDR3 region has 19 residues. Germline CDR1 SGHVS, CDR2 FNYEAQ. The chain is built from TRBV7-6 and TRBJ1-5; possible D gene TRBD1, 5 bases. The sample taken for sequencing was peripheral blood. This TCR derives from a woman in her 70s who had recovered from COVID-19. In DNA, the CDR3 is TGTGCCAGCAGCTTAATGGCCCCACGGGGGATGTATAGCAATCAGCCCCAGCATTTT. Its protein product is CASSLMAPRGMYSNQPQHF.